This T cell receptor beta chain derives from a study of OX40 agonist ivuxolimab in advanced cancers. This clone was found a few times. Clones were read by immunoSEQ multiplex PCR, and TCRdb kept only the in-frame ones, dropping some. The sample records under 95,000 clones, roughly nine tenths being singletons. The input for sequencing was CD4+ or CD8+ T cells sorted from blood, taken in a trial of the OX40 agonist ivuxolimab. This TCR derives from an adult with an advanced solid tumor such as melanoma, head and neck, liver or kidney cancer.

The CDR3 region has the DNA TGTGCCAGCAGTTACCAAAGGCCAGCACTTGGTGAAAAACTGTTTTTT. Amino acid sequence: CASSYQRPALGEKLFF. The gene calls are TRBV6-5 and TRBJ1-4, with D unclear. Germline-derived CDR1 and CDR2 are MNHEY and SVGAGI. This CDR3 is built from 16 residues. V was pared by 2 bases and J by 7 bases, with 17 bases between.